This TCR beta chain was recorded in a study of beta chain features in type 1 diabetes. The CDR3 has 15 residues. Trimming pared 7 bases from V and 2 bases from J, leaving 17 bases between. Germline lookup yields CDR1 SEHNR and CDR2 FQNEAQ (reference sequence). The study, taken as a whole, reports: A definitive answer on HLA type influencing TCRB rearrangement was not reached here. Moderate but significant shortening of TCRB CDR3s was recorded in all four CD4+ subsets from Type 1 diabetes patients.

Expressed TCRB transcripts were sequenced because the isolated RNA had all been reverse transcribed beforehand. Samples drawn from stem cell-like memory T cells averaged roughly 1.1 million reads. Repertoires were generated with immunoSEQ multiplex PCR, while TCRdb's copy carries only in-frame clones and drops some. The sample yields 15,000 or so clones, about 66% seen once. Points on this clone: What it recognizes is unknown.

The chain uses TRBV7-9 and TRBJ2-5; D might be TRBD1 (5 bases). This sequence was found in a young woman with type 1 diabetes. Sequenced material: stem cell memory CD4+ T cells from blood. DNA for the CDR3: TGTGCCAGCAACCATAATACAGGTGGTCAAGAGACCCAGTACTTC. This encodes CASNHNTGGQETQYF.